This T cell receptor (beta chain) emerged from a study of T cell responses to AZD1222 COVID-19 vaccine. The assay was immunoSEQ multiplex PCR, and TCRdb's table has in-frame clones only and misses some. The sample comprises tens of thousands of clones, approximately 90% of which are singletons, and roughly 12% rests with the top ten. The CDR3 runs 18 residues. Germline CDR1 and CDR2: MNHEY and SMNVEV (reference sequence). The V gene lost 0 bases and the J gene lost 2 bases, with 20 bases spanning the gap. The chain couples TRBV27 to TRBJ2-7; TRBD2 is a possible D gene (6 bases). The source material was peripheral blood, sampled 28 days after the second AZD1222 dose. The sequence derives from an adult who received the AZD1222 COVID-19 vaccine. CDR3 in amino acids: CASSLSPIFQGGAYEQYF. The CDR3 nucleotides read TGTGCCAGCAGTTTATCGCCTATCTTCCAGGGAGGTGCCTACGAGCAGTACTTC.